This TCR beta chain was recovered during a study of T cells in Graves' hyperthyroidism and ophthalmopathy. General observations from the study: Ophthalmopathy prediction by the model preceded onset by a median approximately 5.9 months. The authors' 13 V-J model separated ophthalmopathy from stable hyperthyroidism.

As regards this clonotype: What it binds is not known.

Extraction of PBMCs used 8 to 10 ml of fresh peripheral blood. V shed 0 bases and J 3 bases; nucleotides not matched to a gene: 5. The CDR3 is 15 residues long. CDR1 is SGDLS and CDR2 is YYNGEE in the germline V gene. TCR beta CDR3 sequences were amplified from RNA transcripts. An initial round of RT-PCR targeting the TCR CDR3 relied on the HTBI primer set. A single record per CDR3 protein comes from TCRdb applying MiXCR to the multiplex PCR reads. The table records roughly 280,000 distinct CDR3 sequences, over 20% of them present only once. The chain is built from TRBV9 and TRBJ2-7, with 8 nucleotides matching TRBD1. The clonotype was recovered from a young man with Graves' ophthalmopathy. The sequenced sample was blood. CDR3 region: CASSVERTGIYEQYF. The CDR3 DNA sequence: TGTGCCAGCAGCGTAGAGAGGACAGGGATCTACGAGCAGTACTTC.